The sequence of this T cell receptor beta chain was determined in a study of persistence of HIV-infected CD4 T cells. With respect to this clone: No antigen is known for it.

Sequencing used immunoSEQ version 4 in survey mode. This table comes from immunoSEQ multiplex PCR, and its TCRdb copy is limited to in-frame clones, with some not included. The sample holds some 32,000 clones, 80% to 90% seen once. V was shortened by 5 bases and J by 2 bases, with 9 bases between the two germline ends. Germline CDR1 MRHNA, CDR2 SNTAGT. The CDR3 loop spans 14 amino acids. Cells were stimulated with overlapping HIV-1 Gag 15-mer peptides. Sorted nonresponding memory CD4+ T cells were CD40L-negative, CD69-negative, CD45RO-high. Stimulated PBMCs had first been depleted of CD8+ T cells. A roughly 17-hour stimulation of CD8-depleted PBMCs used anti-CD28/CD49d costimulation, CD40-blocking antibody and enfuvirtide.

This receptor was identified in an adult woman with HIV who was CMV-seropositive. The source was CD4+ T cells sorted from PBMCs after roughly 18-hour stimulation, collected from a patient who received antiretroviral therapy. The chain employs TRBV6-4 and TRBJ2-2, with D possibly matching TRBD1 (5 bases). In nucleotides, the CDR3 is TGTGCCAGCAGTAGACAGACAAACACCGGGGAGCTGTTTTTT. It codes for CASSRQTNTGELFF.